This T cell receptor (beta chain) was captured in a study of T-cell memory formation after mild COVID-19. General observations from the study: The authors did not confirm SARS-CoV-2 specificity of second-wave clones peaking day 37.

There are a few counts of this clonotype. The antigen is not known. TCRdb called the 5' RACE reads again in MiXCR, with one record for every CDR3 protein. The sample holds about 250,000 distinct CDR3 sequences; about 16% are singletons and the top ten take 2% to 2.5%. The CDR3 length is 14 residues. In germline, CDR1 is SGHDN, CDR2 FVKESK. V lost 3 bases and J 7 bases, leaving 15 bases between the germline ends. This chain uses TRBV14 with TRBJ1-2; D is perhaps TRBD1 (5 bases). The sample taken for sequencing was PBMCs or a T cell subset sorted from them (not recorded which). The sequence was collected from an adult woman who had mild COVID-19 (a few samples of this study predate the infection). Cell type and time point are not known. This chain's CDR3 is CASSHGREVGGYTF. The CDR3 coding sequence is TGTGCCAGCAGCCATGGCAGGGAAGTTGGTGGCTACACCTTC. The variable domain in full, with the rest retrieved from reference TRBV14 and TRBJ1-2, is EAGVTQFPSHSVIEKGQTVTLRCDPISGHDNLYWYRRVMGKEIKFLLHFVKESKQDESGMPNNRFLAERTGGTYSTLKVQPAELEDSGVYFCASSHGREVGGYTFGSGTRLTVV.